This T cell receptor (beta chain) was profiled in a study of cytomegalovirus exposure and HLA in healthy donors. Study information: Some 85 million unique TCRs, all from HLA-typed donors, were included in an early release of the data.

The study, taken as a whole, reports: The authors later linked a missense DCLRE1C variant to TCR beta V- and J-gene trimming. Cytomegalovirus association was assigned to about 150 TCR beta chains. Further analysis was carried out later, and it showed several of the most significant clusters appearing linked to common viral pathogens.

V lost 5 bases to trimming and J lost 7 bases, with 9 bases between them. The CDR3 totals 12 residues. CDR1 and CDR2 (germline): SGHVS, FQNEAQ. To note about this clone: Its antigen is still unknown.

The study ran its PCR with 60 Vbeta and 13 Jbeta primers. Generated by immunoSEQ multiplex PCR, the TCRdb table keeps only in-frame clones and is missing some. Among approximately 100,000 clones listed, 65% to 85% were seen once. The receptor was isolated from a man between 45 and 60 years old in good health and CMV-seronegative. The sample comprised PBMCs. The chain links TRBV7-8 to TRBJ1-5; D is possibly TRBD1 (5 bases). CDR3 sequence: CASSDRGQPQHF. The CDR3 bases are TGTGCCAGCAGCGATCGGGGGCAGCCCCAGCATTTT.